This TCR beta chain was retrieved from a study of blood T cell repertoires in COVID-19. Whole-study context: Donors in the United States, Italy and Spain gave samples during acute or convalescent COVID-19. PBMCs, B-cell-depleted T cells, or T cells were the source of the cDNA or gDNA that made up the material.

In the authors' methods: Amplification of reference gene primers provided the estimated nucleated cell counts. Assay used: immunoSEQ multiplex PCR; TCRdb lists only in-frame clones, some missing. V and J calls and clone size are copied from that table; D and trimming were computed from the DNA. The table has about 370,000 clones, 89% seen once. It was during active infection that Seattle patients were enrolled and then longitudinally followed. This clone was counted only a few times. The identical CDR3 is also encoded by other nucleotide sequences in the sample. V shed 0 bases, J shed 2 bases, and the junction held 0 bases outside the gene matches. This CDR3 comprises 15 residues. CDR1 and CDR2 (germline): SGHRS, YFSETQ.

The chain employs TRBV5-1 and TRBJ2-1; 9 bases are shared with TRBD1. Material: peripheral blood. This sequence originates from a woman between 25 and 40 years old with COVID-19, enrolled during active disease. For the CDR3, the DNA is TGCGCCAGCAGCTTGGGACAGGGGGCCTACAATGAGCAGTTCTTC. Protein sequence: CASSLGQGAYNEQFF. Full variable domain (missing parts from reference TRBV5-1 and TRBJ2-1): KAGVTQTPRYLIKTRGQQVTLSCSPISGHRSVSWYQQTPGQGLQFLFEYFSETQRNKGNFPGRFSGRQFSNSRSEMNVSTLELGDSALYLCASSLGQGAYNEQFFGPGTRLTVL.